Below, one TCR beta chain is given with its context. Its antigen remains unidentified. Trimming took off 5 bases at V and 0 bases at J, with 19 bases between the two ends. The CDR3 covers 16 residues. Germline V gives CDR1 SQVTM, CDR2 ANQGSEA. These data originate in a study of cytomegalovirus exposure and HLA in healthy donors. Study observations and caveats: Per a later analysis, HLA-associated TCR beta chains showed more clonal expansion than other, equally common TCR beta chains. Per published reports, the classifier diagnosed cytomegalovirus status with high specificity and sensitivity.

The PCR contained 60 Vbeta and 13 Jbeta primers. TCRdb's copy holds only in-frame clones and misses some; the assay was immunoSEQ multiplex PCR. Seen here are roughly 160,000 clones, around 80% observed once, and the top ten hold 3% to 3.5%. The chain recombines TRBV29-1 with TRBJ1-2; D is ambiguous. The origin of this receptor is a woman between 50 and 59 years old in good health and CMV-seropositive. Source material: PBMCs. For the CDR3, the DNA is TGCAGCGTTTCCGGGTCGAAGGCTGAGTCTAACTATGGCTACACCTTC. As protein: CSVSGSKAESNYGYTF. Full variable domain (missing parts from reference TRBV29-1 and TRBJ1-2): SAVISQKPSRDICQRGTSLTIQCQVDSQVTMMFWYRQQPGQSLTLIATANQGSEATYESGFVIDKFPISRPNLTFSTLTVSNMSPEDSSIYLCSVSGSKAESNYGYTFGSGTRLTVV.